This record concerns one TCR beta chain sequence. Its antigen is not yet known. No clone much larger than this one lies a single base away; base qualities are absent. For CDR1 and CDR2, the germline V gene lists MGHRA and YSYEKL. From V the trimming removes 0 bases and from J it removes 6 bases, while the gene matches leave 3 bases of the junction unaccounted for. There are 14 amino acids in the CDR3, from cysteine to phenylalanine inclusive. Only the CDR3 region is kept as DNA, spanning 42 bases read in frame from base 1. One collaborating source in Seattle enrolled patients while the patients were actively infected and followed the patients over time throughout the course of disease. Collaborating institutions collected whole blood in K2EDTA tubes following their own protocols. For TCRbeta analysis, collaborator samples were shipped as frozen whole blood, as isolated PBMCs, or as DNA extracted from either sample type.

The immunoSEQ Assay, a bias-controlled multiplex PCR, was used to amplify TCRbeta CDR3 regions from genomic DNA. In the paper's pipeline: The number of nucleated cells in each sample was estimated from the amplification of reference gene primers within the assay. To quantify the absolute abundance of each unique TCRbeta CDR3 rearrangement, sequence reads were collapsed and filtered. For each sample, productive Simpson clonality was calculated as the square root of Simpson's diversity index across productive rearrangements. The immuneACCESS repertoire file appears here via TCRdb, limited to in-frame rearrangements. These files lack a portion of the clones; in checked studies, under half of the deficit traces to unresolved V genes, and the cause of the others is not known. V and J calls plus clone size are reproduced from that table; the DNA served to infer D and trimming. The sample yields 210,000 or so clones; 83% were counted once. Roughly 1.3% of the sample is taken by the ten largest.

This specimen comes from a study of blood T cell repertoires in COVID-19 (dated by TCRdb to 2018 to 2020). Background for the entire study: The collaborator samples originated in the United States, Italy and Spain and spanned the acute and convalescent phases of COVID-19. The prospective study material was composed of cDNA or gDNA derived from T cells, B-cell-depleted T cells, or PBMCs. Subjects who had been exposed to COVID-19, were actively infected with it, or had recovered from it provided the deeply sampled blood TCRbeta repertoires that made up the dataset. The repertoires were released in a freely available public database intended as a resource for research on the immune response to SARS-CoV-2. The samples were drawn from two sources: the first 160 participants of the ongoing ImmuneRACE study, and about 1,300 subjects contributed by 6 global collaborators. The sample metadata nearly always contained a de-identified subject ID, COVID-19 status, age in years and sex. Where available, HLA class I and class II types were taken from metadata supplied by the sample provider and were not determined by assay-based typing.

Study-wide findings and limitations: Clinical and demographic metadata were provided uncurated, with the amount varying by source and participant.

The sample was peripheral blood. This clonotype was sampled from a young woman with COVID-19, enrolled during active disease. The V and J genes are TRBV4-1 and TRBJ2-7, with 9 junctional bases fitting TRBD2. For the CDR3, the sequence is CASSQEVLAGEQYF. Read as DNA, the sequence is TGCGCCAGCAGCCAAGAAGTACTAGCGGGCGAGCAGTACTTC.